This T cell receptor (beta chain) was identified in a study of cytomegalovirus exposure and HLA in healthy donors. Study-wide findings and caveats: With further analysis later on, most CMV-associated TCR beta chains appeared HLA-restricted.

Amplification used 60 Vbeta primers and 13 Jbeta primers. Profiled with immunoSEQ multiplex PCR; TCRdb holds only in-frame clones, not every one. The table includes roughly 120,000 clones, 69% detected once. V shed 0 bases and J shed 0 bases, with 11 bases lying between them. Germline V lookup: CDR1 WNHNN, CDR2 SYGVQD (reference sequence). The CDR3 extends over 17 amino acids. Everyone who donated was a healthy bone marrow donor. This clone was seen once. Its cognate antigen is unknown. The sample taken for sequencing was PBMCs. The chain uses TRBV10-1 and TRBJ1-4, with D unclear. This receptor was identified in a woman aged 65 to 85 in good health and CMV-seropositive. CDR3 residues: CASSESIDTSTNEKLFF. The CDR3 coding sequence is TGCGCCAGCAGTGAGTCGATCGACACCTCAACTAATGAAAAACTGTTTTTT.